These 27 T cell receptor beta chains originate from one sample sequenced in a study of blood T cell repertoires in COVID-19. Here immunoSEQ multiplex PCR was the method, and the copy in TCRdb shows in-frame clones only, minus some. This table has more than 200,000 clones, around 84% appearing once. The sequenced sample was peripheral blood. The source of these receptors is a man aged 80 or over with acute or convalescent COVID-19.

The gene calls are TRBV6-2 or TRBV6-3 and TRBJ2-1; the match to TRBD2 covers 11 bases. Per germline, CDR1 MNHEY and CDR2 SVGEGT. V lost 2 bases and J lost 7; bases outside the gene matches: 4. The CDR3 is 15 amino acids. The CDR3 DNA sequence: TGTGCCAGCAGTTACGTCCGGACTAGCGGGAATGAGCAGTTCTTC. Translating it yields CASSYVRTSGNEQFF.

CDR3 bases: TGTGCCATCAGTGAGCCCACGGGACTAGCGGCCCAAGAGACCCAGTACTTC. Its protein product is CAISEPTGLAAQETQYF. The chain combines TRBV10-3 with TRBJ2-5; 11 bases match TRBD2. With 2 bases clipped from V and 1 base from J, the junction kept 6 bases outside the gene matches. CDR3 length: 17 residues. Germline V gives CDR1 ENHRY, CDR2 SYGVKD.

Note on this clone: The same CDR3 also results from other DNA sequences found in this sample. The chain combines TRBV6-1 with TRBJ1-2, with D tentatively TRBD1 (5 bases). This CDR3 comprises 15 residues. The V end lost 3 bases, the J end lost 8 bases, and 19 bases lay between the germline ends. Per germline, CDR1 MNHNS and CDR2 SASEGT. The chain's CDR3 is CASSDGLRAGGGYTF. The DNA for the CDR3 is TGTGCCAGCAGTGATGGACTCCGGGCGGGGGGGGGCTACACCTTC.

V is TRBV2 and J is TRBJ2-1; TRBD2 matches at 9 bases. The V and J ends lost 11 bases and 6 bases, in that order; junction bases with no gene match: 11. Germline values: CDR1 SNHLY, CDR2 FYNNEI. CDR3 length: 14 amino acids. The CDR3 reads CAGEGLAGGNEQFF. CDR3 DNA: TGTGCCGGAGAGGGACTAGCAGGGGGCAATGAGCAGTTCTTC.

The gene calls are TRBV30 and TRBJ2-1; D call uncertain. Germline V gives CDR1 GTSNPN, CDR2 SVGIG (reference sequence). Trimming pared 2 bases from V and 6 bases from J, leaving 11 bases between. This CDR3 spans 13 amino acids. Here the CDR3 reads CAWSRTLPNEQFF. The DNA of the CDR3 is TGTGCCTGGAGTAGAACACTACCCAATGAGCAGTTCTTC.

There are many counts of this clone. The CDR3 protein is CASSLNFAANYGYTF. The CDR3 coding sequence is TGTGCCAGCAGCCTGAATTTCGCAGCTAACTATGGCTACACCTTC. The chain employs TRBV7-2 and TRBJ1-2, with D uncertain. Germline V gives CDR1 SGHTA, CDR2 FQGNSA. The CDR3 contains 15 residues. Trimming removed 5 bases at V and 0 bases at J, with 13 bases between.

V gene TRBV19 combines with J gene TRBJ1-4; the match to TRBD1 covers 8 bases. V lost 4 bases, J lost 3 bases, and 4 bases stayed unmatched. CDR1 and CDR2 from the germline V gene are LNHDA and SQIVND (reference sequence). The CDR3 is 15 residues long. The DNA of the CDR3 is TGTGCCAGTAGTACCGGACAGGGAGCTAATGAAAAACTGTTTTTT. It yields the protein CASSTGQGANEKLFF.

The chain has TRBV28 and TRBJ2-1; D might be TRBD2 (6 bases). Trimming cost V 4 bases and J 5 bases, with 18 bases left between them. This CDR3 is 16 amino acids long. Germline CDR1 MDHEN, CDR2 SYDVKM. CDR3 in amino acids: CASSSQGSGYNNEQFF. DNA of the CDR3: TGTGCCAGCAGTTCGCAGGGTAGCGGATACAACAATGAGCAGTTCTTC.

V and J are TRBV5-1 and TRBJ2-3; 11 bases agree with TRBD1. V trimming: 6 bases; J trimming: 4 bases; junction bases outside the gene matches: 10. Germline values: CDR1 SGHRS, CDR2 YFSETQ. CDR3 size: 16 residues. The CDR3 sequence: CASNLGGTGGADTQYF. DNA of the CDR3: TGCGCCAGCAATCTCGGCGGGACAGGGGGGGCAGATACGCAGTATTTT.

This clone was detected once. J is TRBJ1-4 and V is TRBV3-1 (or the pseudogene TRBV3-2); D might be TRBD1 (6 bases). V was pared by 2 bases and J by 4 bases, with 11 bases between. Germline V lookup: CDR1 LGHDT, CDR2 YNNKEL (reference sequence). The CDR3 runs 15 residues. CDR3 protein: CASSQRTDFNEKLFF. The CDR3 coding sequence is TGTGCCAGCAGCCAAAGGACAGATTTTAATGAAAAACTGTTTTTT.

V and J are TRBV25-1 and TRBJ1-2, with TRBD1 as a possible D gene (5 bases). V was shortened by 7 bases and J by 4 bases, with 13 bases between the two germline ends. The CDR3 runs 13 residues. Germline lookup yields CDR1 MGHDK and CDR2 SYGVNS. DNA for the CDR3: TGTGCCAGCATCCCCGCGGGGGGCTATGGCTACACCTTC. Protein: CASIPAGGYGYTF.

The V gene is TRBV27, the J gene TRBJ1-1; D gene uncertain. The V gene lost 2 bases and the J gene lost 3 bases, with 7 bases spanning the gap. The CDR3 loop spans 13 amino acids. CDR1 is MNHEY, CDR2 SMNVEV, per germline (reference sequence). The CDR3 sequence is CASSLTGYTEAFF. In nucleotides, the CDR3 is TGTGCCAGCAGTTTAACGGGGTACACTGAAGCTTTCTTT.

This chain connects TRBV28 to TRBJ2-1, with 9 bases identical to TRBD2. V dropped 6 bases and J dropped 4; count of bases not matched to a gene: 16. CDR3 length: 18 amino acids. The germline CDR1 and CDR2 sequences are MDHEN and SYDVKM. The CDR3 nucleotides read TGTGCCAGCAGCCCCGACCTAGGGTCTAGCGGGAAGTACAATGAGCAGTTCTTC. The encoded protein is CASSPDLGSSGKYNEQFF.

This sequence joins TRBV5-1 and TRBJ2-2; 9 nucleotides match TRBD1. J was trimmed by 7 bases and V by 1 base; bases with no gene match: 8. Germline V gene data show CDR1 as SGHRS and CDR2 as YFSETQ. The CDR3 loop spans 16 amino acids. The CDR3 sequence: CASSLTTGQGGGELFF. DNA for the CDR3: TGCGCCAGCAGCTTGACAACGGGACAGGGAGGCGGGGAGCTGTTTTTT. Full variable domain (outside the CDR3, taken from reference TRBV5-1 and TRBJ2-2): KAGVTQTPRYLIKTRGQQVTLSCSPISGHRSVSWYQQTPGQGLQFLFEYFSETQRNKGNFPGRFSGRQFSNSRSEMNVSTLELGDSALYLCASSLTTGQGGGELFFGEGSRLTVL.

This clone appeared a few times. The chain uses TRBV18 and TRBJ2-2; TRBD2 matches at 12 bases. Trimming removed 3 bases from V and 14 bases from J; junction bases left unmatched: 7. CDR1 and CDR2 (germline): KGHSH, LQKENI. CDR3 length: 14 amino acids. CDR3 nucleotides: TGTGCCAGCTCACCCGAACTAGCGGGAGGCAACCTGTTTTTT. Translated, it gives CASSPELAGGNLFF.

The genes are TRBV14 and TRBJ2-1; TRBD2 matches 11 bases. The CDR3 sequence is 17 residues long. Germline V gives CDR1 SGHDN, CDR2 FVKESK. Trimming removed 1 base from V and 1 base from J; junction bases left unmatched: 3. The CDR3 DNA reads as TGTGCCAGCAGCCAAGTGGGGACTAGCGGATCCTACAATGAGCAGTTCTTC. This sequence encodes CASSQVGTSGSYNEQFF.

The V and J genes are TRBV2 and TRBJ1-2; 7 bases map to TRBD1. This CDR3 is 15 amino acids long. CDR1 is SNHLY and CDR2 is FYNNEI in the germline V gene. V was clipped by 4 bases and J by 4 bases; unmatched bases: 9. The CDR3 nucleotides read TGTGCCAGCAGTGTCTTCGGGGACAGCCCCTATGGCTACACCTTC. Translation: CASSVFGDSPYGYTF. The full variable domain, with the rest looked up from reference TRBV2 and TRBJ1-2, is EPEVTQTPSHQVTQMGQEVILRCVPISNHLYFYWYRQILGQKVEFLVSFYNNEISEKSEIFDDQFSVERPDGSNFTLKIRSTKLEDSAMYFCASSVFGDSPYGYTFGSGTRLTVV.

The genes are TRBV19 and TRBJ1-1, with 10 nucleotides matching TRBD1. This CDR3 has 13 amino acids. Germline V lookup: CDR1 LNHDA, CDR2 SQIVND (reference sequence). With 8 bases clipped from V and 1 base from J, the junction kept 1 base outside the gene matches. The CDR3 bases are TGTGCCAGTGGGGACAGGGGGAACACTGAAGCTTTCTTT. Protein product: CASGDRGNTEAFF.

The chain carries TRBV10-3 and TRBJ1-6; tentatively, D is TRBD1 (6 bases). The CDR3 is 13 amino acids. Germline values: CDR1 ENHRY, CDR2 SYGVKD. The ends were cut back, 2 bases at V and 10 bases at J, with 9 bases in the middle. CDR3 bases: TGTGCCATCAGTGAGGGGGGCCCATCACCCCTCCACTTT. Amino acid sequence: CAISEGGPSPLHF.

V and J are TRBV9 and TRBJ2-3; 11 nucleotides line up with TRBD2. The germline CDR1 and CDR2 sequences are SGDLS and YYNGEE. V trimming: 3 bases; J trimming: 2 bases; junction bases outside the gene matches: 5. This CDR3 contains 16 residues. For the CDR3, the DNA is TGTGCCAGCAGCGGATTAGCGGGAGGGTTCACAGATACGCAGTATTTT. Encoded protein: CASSGLAGGFTDTQYF.

The chain links TRBV6-4 to TRBJ1-4; 7 bases are a match to TRBD1. The CDR3 is made up of 17 amino acids. Germline loops: CDR1 MRHNA, CDR2 SNTAGT. V dropped 5 bases and J dropped 4; count of bases not matched to a gene: 13. The CDR3 loop reads CASSWTGKATGNEKLFF. In DNA form, the CDR3 reads TGTGCCAGCAGTTGGACAGGTAAGGCTACCGGTAATGAAAAACTGTTTTTT.

V is TRBV5-1 and J is TRBJ2-3, with 10 bases identical to TRBD2. Per the germline V gene, CDR1 is SGHRS and CDR2 is YFSETQ. Trimming cost V 1 base and J 0 bases; bases outside gene matches: 8. CDR3 size: 18 residues. The CDR3 DNA is TGCGCCAGCAGCTTGTACTGGCAGGGACTAGCGAGCACAGATACGCAGTATTTT. Protein product: CASSLYWQGLASTDTQYF.

V and J are TRBV16 and TRBJ1-6, with 8 bases matching TRBD1. The CDR3 loop spans 13 amino acids. CDR1 and CDR2 from the germline V gene are KGHSY and FQNENV. V dropped 2 bases and J dropped 15; count of bases not matched to a gene: 6. The CDR3 is CASSQQDRAILHF. The CDR3 DNA sequence: TGTGCCAGCAGCCAACAGGACAGGGCAATCCTCCACTTT.

The chain has TRBV27 and TRBJ1-2; D might be TRBD1 (6 bases). The germline V gene encodes CDR1 MNHEY and CDR2 SMNVEV (reference sequence). Between the trimmed V and J ends, which lost 1 base and 6 bases, there was a span of 18 bases. This CDR3 is built from 16 residues. CDR3 DNA: TGTGCCAGCAGTTTATTCCCGGCCACAGGGAACCATGGCTACACCTTC. Translated, it gives CASSLFPATGNHGYTF.

This rearrangement joins TRBV27 to TRBJ1-3, with D possibly TRBD1 on 6 matching bases. The CDR3 length is 16 residues. The V gene lost 6 bases and the J gene lost 0 bases, with 15 bases spanning the gap. Germline V gene sequence: CDR1 MNHEY, CDR2 SMNVEV (reference sequence). CDR3 amino acids: CASSRGDGGSGNTIYF. The DNA for the CDR3 is TGTGCCAGCAGCAGGGGAGATGGGGGCTCTGGAAACACCATATATTTT.

This clone was recorded only once. One junction end disagrees with the germline gene, perhaps due to a read error. The chain employs TRBV7-7 and TRBJ2-1, with 8 bases fitting TRBD1. The germline V gene encodes CDR1 SSHAT and CDR2 FNYEAQ (reference sequence). This CDR3 spans 16 amino acids. The CDR3 reads CASSRMQGASSNEQFF. DNA for the CDR3: TGTGCTAGCAGCCGTATGCAGGGGGCTAGTAGCAATGAGCAGTTCTTC.

The V and J genes are TRBV5-1 and TRBJ1-2; 9 nucleotides agree with TRBD1. The germline V gene has CDR1 SGHRS and CDR2 YFSETQ. The CDR3 covers 13 residues. V shed 3 bases and J 10 bases; nucleotides not matched to a gene: 7. Here the CDR3 DNA reads TGCGCCAGCAGCTCGCCGGGACAGGGACTCTACACCTTC. Translation gives CASSSPGQGLYTF.